This TCR beta chain was recorded in a study of blood T cells in healthy people across ages. PCR was performed a second time for about 6 to 12 cycles using a sample-barcoded 5' primer and a J-beta primer mix. TCRdb re-derived calls from the 5' RACE reads in MiXCR, one entry per CDR3 protein. The data show 550,000 to 650,000 distinct CDR3 sequences, about 26% seen once. The table lists this clonotype with a few counts. This same sample was also part of a study on T cells of mothers and their children.

This TCR was sampled from a boy between 2 and 10 years old in good health. Sequencing was done on a sample of blood.

Written as DNA, the CDR3 is TGCAGCGTGGGGGGACAGGGAAGGCCCCAGCATTTT. Its translation: CSVGGQGRPQHF. The V call is TRBV29-1, the J call TRBJ1-5; 9 positions match TRBD1. This CDR3 comprises 12 residues. In germline, CDR1 is SQVTM, CDR2 ANQGSEA. V gave up 6 bases and J gave up 9 bases; unmatched junction bases: 6.